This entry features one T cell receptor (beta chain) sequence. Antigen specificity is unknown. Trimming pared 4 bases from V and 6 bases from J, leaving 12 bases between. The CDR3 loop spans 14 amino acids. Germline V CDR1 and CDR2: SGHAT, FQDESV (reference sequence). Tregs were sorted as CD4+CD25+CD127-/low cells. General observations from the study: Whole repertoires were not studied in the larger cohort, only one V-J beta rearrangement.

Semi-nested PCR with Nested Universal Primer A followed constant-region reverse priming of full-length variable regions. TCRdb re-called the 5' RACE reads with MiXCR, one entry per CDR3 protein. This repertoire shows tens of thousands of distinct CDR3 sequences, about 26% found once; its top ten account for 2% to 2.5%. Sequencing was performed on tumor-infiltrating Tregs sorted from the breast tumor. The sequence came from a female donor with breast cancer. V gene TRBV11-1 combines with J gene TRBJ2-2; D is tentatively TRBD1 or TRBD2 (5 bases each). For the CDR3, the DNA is TGTGCCAGCAGCTCTTACCTGGGGGCCGGGGAGCTGTTTTTT. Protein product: CASSSYLGAGELFF.